This T cell receptor beta chain was recorded in a study of T cells after posttransplantation cyclophosphamide. After removal of 5 bases from V and 3 bases from J, the junction contained 11 bases not matched to a gene. CDR1 is LNHDA, CDR2 SQIVND, per germline (reference sequence). CDR3 length: 16 amino acids. Treatment was busulfan-fludarabine conditioning, a marrow graft, and cyclophosphamide on days +3 and +4. Profiled with immunoSEQ multiplex PCR; TCRdb holds only in-frame clones, not every one. The sample has 6,000 to 9,500 clones, none seen only once; the top ten hold around 6%. This clone was seen many times. Antigen unknown. General study points: Donor-recipient repertoire similarity was low at 1-2 months, rising over year one. TRB clonality was highly associated with recipient CMV seropositivity and reactivation. Blood and skin or GI T cell repertoires showed limited TRB overlap.

The material was PBMCs, obtained after allogeneic stem cell transplant with posttransplant cyclophosphamide. The rearrangement joins TRBV19 to TRBJ1-1; 8 bases are shared with TRBD1. This TCR was sampled from a male patient younger than 30 who received an allogeneic stem cell transplant from an unrelated donor, was CMV-positive, and had acute and chronic GVHD. Some of the T cells might come from the graft donor. CDR3 sequence (DNA): TGTGCCAGTAGTCCACGGACAGGGCCTTATTACACTGAAGCTTTCTTT. Amino acid sequence: CASSPRTGPYYTEAFF.